The clone carrying this TCR beta chain was detected ten times or more. Time point reported: persistent/refractory GD, antithyroid drugs over 5 years with positive TRAb. PBMC RNA served as the TCR library source. The sample originates from a study of regulatory T cells in long-lasting Graves disease. V lost 6 bases and J lost 1; bases outside the gene matches: 14. CDR3 length equals 17 residues. CDR1 and CDR2 (germline): MNHNS, SASEGT. Investigators prepared the TCR beta libraries by applying iRepertoire HTBI primers and Arm-PCR of CDR3 regions. MiXCR, run by TCRdb on the multiplex PCR reads, gives a single entry per CDR3 protein. The sample holds some 430,000 distinct CDR3 sequences, about 22% seen once.

This sample comprised peripheral blood mononuclear cells (PBMCs), obtained when the disease was refractory, from a patient treated with antithyroid drugs. The source is a female donor with Graves disease. The V and J genes are TRBV6-1 and TRBJ1-2, with 7 positions matching TRBD1. DNA for the CDR3: TGTGCCAGCAGGAAGTCCGGGACAGCTCAATTTAACTATGGCTACACCTTC. As protein: CASRKSGTAQFNYGYTF.